This T cell receptor (beta chain) was captured by sequencing in a study of cytomegalovirus exposure and HLA in healthy donors. Study-wide results and limits: Reportedly, HLA-A and HLA-B alleles of most subjects were accurately predicted from TCR beta. Among the most significant clusters, several appeared linked to common viral pathogens in a later analysis. In vitro confirmation showed three CMV-associated chains to be CMV antigen specific.

The PCR ran on 60 Vbeta and 13 Jbeta primers. Sequencing used immunoSEQ multiplex PCR; TCRdb keeps in-frame clones, though not all of them. This table holds tens of thousands of clones, around 70% found once. V dropped 0 bases and J dropped 2 bases, with 6 bases sitting between them. Germline V gene sequence: CDR1 SGHNT, CDR2 YYREEE (reference sequence). CDR3 length: 14 amino acids. This clone was seen a handful of times. What it binds is unknown. Source material: PBMCs. This receptor was identified in a woman aged 45-60 years in good health and CMV-seropositive. The chain has TRBV5-4 and TRBJ1-3; D perhaps matches TRBD1 (5 bases). This chain's CDR3 is CASSLAGPGNTIYF. The CDR3 coding sequence is TGTGCCAGCAGCTTGGCAGGGCCTGGAAACACCATATATTTT.